This TCR beta chain was profiled in a study of T cell clusters in autoimmune cytopenias. About this clonotype itself: No antigen is known for it.

Study conclusions and caveats: A dominant lymphoma-associated repertoire apparently masked the cluster-lack signature in secondary cytopenia versus chronic lymphocytic leukemia.

Multiplex touch-down PCR amplified TRB using TRB-A and TRB-B pools in one tube. TCRdb reprocessed the multiplex PCR reads, keeping one entry per CDR3 protein, no DNA. The table for this sample gives 6,000 to 8,000 distinct CDR3 sequences. TRB was amplified from about 250 ng of peripheral blood genomic DNA per sample. The CDR3 consists of 13 residues. Germline assignment: CDR1 MNHEY and CDR2 SVGEGT. What was sequenced was peripheral blood. The origin of this receptor is a human donor with an autoimmune cytopenia or autoimmune hepatitis (not recorded which). V is TRBV6-2 or TRBV6-3 and J is TRBJ1-1. The CDR3 loop reads CASTTVVGTEAFF.